This TCR beta chain was identified during a study of OX40 agonist ivuxolimab in advanced cancers. Study-wide results and caveats: The average count of expanded clones was higher among CD8+ T cells than among CD4+.

Profiled with immunoSEQ multiplex PCR; TCRdb holds only in-frame clones, not every one. The sample consists of around 63,000 clones, 85% to 90% of them appearing once. Details on this clone: What it binds is not known.

This sequence was found in an adult with an advanced solid tumor such as melanoma, head and neck, liver or kidney cancer. The starting material was CD4+ or CD8+ T cells sorted from blood, obtained in a trial of the OX40 agonist ivuxolimab.

The CDR3 region is CASRADRGHGELFF. CDR3 nucleotides: TGTGCCAGCAGGGCCGACAGGGGGCACGGGGAGCTGTTTTTT. V and J are TRBV2 and TRBJ2-2; TRBD1 matches at 10 bases. The trim removed 6 bases at V and 7 bases at J, leaving 5 bases unmatched. The CDR3 sequence is 14 residues long. Per germline, CDR1 SNHLY and CDR2 FYNNEI.